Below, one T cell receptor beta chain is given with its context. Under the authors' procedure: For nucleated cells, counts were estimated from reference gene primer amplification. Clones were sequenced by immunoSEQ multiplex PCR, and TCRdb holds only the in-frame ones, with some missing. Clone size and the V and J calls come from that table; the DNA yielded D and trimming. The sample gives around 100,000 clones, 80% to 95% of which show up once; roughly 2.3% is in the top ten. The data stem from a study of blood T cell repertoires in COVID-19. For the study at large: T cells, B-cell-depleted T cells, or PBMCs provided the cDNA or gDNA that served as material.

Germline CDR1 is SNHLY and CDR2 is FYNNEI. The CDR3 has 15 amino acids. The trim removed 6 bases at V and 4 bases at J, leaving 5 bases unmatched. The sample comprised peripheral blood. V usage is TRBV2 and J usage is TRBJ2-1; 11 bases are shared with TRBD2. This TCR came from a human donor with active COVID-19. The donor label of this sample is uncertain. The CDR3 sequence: CASRRLAGFYNEQFF. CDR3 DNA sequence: TGTGCCAGCAGGCGACTAGCGGGGTTTTACAATGAGCAGTTCTTC.